This T cell receptor beta chain emerged from a study of T cell responses to AZD1222 COVID-19 vaccine. The table came from immunoSEQ multiplex PCR; TCRdb's copy has only in-frame clones and leaves some out. Among approximately 110,000 clones, about 85% were seen once, and the ten largest hold about 6%. V was pared by 2 bases and J by 3 bases, with 11 bases between. Germline V gives CDR1 SGHTA, CDR2 FQGNSA. CDR3 size: 14 residues. A remark on this clone: Its antigen is unknown.

General study findings and limits: The sample set comprised mostly white British donors with more females, and clonal diversity was possibly underestimated.

Sequencing used peripheral blood, obtained on day 0 of AZD1222 vaccination. This rearrangement joins TRBV7-2 to TRBJ2-7, with D unresolved. This TCR came from an adult in good health. The CDR3 DNA is TGTGCCAGCAGCTTAAGCTGGACCCTCTACGAGCAGTACTTC. Residues: CASSLSWTLYEQYF.